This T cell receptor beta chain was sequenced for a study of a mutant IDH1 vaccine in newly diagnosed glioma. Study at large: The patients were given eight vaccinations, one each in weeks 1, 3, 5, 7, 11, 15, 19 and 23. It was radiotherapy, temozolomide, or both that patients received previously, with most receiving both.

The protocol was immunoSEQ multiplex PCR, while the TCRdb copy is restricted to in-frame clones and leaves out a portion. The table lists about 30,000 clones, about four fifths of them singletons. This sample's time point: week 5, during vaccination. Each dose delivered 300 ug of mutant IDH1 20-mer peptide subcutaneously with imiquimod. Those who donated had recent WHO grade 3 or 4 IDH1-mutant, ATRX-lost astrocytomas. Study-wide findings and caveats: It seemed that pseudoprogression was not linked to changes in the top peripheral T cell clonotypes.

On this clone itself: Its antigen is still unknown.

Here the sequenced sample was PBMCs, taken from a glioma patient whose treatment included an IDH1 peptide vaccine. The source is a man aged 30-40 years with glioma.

CDR3 sequence (DNA): TGTGCCAGCAGTTTCGGCCGGTCCGGTGAAAAACTGTTTTTT. It codes for CASSFGRSGEKLFF. The rearrangement joins TRBV28 to TRBJ1-4; D remains unclear. The CDR3 runs to 14 residues. Germline V gives CDR1 MDHEN, CDR2 SYDVKM. The ends were cut back, 3 bases at V and 7 bases at J, with 12 bases in the middle.